This TCR beta chain was sequenced for a study of T cells expressing NK-cell markers. Study-wide results and caveats: Of CD8+ T cells, 1.0-7.0% belonged to dominant NKG2C+ clonotypes in roughly 6 donors. Nothing established the HCMV specificity of expanded NKG2C+ T cell clones.

Germline values: CDR1 SGHNT, CDR2 YENEEA. The CDR3 extends over 15 amino acids. TCRdb re-called the 5' RACE reads and catalogs CDR3 proteins one per entry, DNA excluded. The sample is made up of about 460,000 distinct CDR3 sequences, and the top ten hold 1.4% to 1.5% of it. For this clonotype: Its antigen is undetermined.

The origin of this receptor is a woman between 45 and 65 years old in good health. This chain connects TRBV11-3 to TRBJ1-1; without DNA, the TCRdb call of TRBD1 cannot be checked. Sequencing was carried out using blood T cells: a sorted CD56 or NKG2C T cell subset, CD4+ or CD8+ T cells, or bulk PBMC T cells (not recorded which). CDR3 sequence: CASSLGSQGNTEAFF.